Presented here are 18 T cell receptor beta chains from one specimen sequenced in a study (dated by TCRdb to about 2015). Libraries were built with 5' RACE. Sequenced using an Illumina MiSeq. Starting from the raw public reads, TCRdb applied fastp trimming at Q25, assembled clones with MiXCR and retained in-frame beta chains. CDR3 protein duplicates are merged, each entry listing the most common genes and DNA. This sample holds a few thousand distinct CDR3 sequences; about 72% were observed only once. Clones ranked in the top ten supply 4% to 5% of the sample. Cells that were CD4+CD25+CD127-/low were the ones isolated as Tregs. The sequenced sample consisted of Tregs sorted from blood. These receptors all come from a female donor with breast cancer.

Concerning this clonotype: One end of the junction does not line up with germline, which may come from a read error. The CDR3 coding sequence is TGTGCCAGCAGTTTTGGGGGGTACACTGGAGCTTTCTTT. This translates into CASSFGGYTGAFF. The chain is built from TRBV27 and TRBJ1-1, with a weak D call TRBD1 (5 bases). This CDR3 is built from 13 residues. Looked up from germline, CDR1 is MNHEY and CDR2 is SMNVEV (reference sequence).

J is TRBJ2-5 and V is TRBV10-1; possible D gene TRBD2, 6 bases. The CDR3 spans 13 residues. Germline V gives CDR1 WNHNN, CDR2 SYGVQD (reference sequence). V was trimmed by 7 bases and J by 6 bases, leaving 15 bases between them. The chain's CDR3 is CASNRTGRKTQYF. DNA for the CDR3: TGCGCCAGCAACCGGACCGGGAGAAAGACCCAGTACTTC.

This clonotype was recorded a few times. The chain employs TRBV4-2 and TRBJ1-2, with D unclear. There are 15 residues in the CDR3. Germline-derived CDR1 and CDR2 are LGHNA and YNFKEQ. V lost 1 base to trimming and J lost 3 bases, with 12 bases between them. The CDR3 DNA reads TGTGCCAGCAGCCAAGGGTGGCAGGCCGACTATGGCTACACCTTC. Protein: CASSQGWQADYGYTF.

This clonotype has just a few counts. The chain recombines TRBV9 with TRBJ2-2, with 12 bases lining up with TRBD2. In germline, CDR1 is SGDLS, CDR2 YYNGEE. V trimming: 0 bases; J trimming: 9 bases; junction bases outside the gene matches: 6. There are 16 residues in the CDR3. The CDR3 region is CASSVGLTSGGRELFF. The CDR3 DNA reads TGTGCCAGCAGCGTAGGTTTGACTAGCGGGGGCAGGGAGCTGTTTTTT.

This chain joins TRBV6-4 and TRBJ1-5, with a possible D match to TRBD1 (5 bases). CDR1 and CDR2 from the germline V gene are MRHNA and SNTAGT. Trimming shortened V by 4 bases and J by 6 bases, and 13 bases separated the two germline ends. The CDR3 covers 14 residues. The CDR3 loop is CASSAYPGGQPQHF. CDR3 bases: TGTGCCAGCAGTGCCTATCCTGGGGGTCAGCCCCAGCATTTT.

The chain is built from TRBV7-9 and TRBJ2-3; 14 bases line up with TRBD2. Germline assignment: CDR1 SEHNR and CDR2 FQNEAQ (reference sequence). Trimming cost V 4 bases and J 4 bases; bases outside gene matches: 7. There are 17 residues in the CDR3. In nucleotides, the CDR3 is TGTGCCAGCAGCTCCGATGGACTAGCGGGAGGACCAGATACGCAGTATTTT. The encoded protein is CASSSDGLAGGPDTQYF.

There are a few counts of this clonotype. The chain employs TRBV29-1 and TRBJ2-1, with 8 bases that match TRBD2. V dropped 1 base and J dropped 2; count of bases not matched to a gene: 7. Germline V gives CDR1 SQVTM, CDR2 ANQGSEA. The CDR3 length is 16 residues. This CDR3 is CSVEGLLAGPYNEQFF. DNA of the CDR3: TGCAGCGTTGAAGGCCTATTAGCGGGACCCTACAATGAGCAGTTCTTC.

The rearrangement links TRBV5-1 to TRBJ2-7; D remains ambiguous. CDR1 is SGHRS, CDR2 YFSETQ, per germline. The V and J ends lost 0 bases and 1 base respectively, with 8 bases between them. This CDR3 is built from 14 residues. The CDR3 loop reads CASSLVAGSYEQYF. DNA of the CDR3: TGCGCCAGCAGCTTGGTTGCCGGATCCTACGAGCAGTACTTC.

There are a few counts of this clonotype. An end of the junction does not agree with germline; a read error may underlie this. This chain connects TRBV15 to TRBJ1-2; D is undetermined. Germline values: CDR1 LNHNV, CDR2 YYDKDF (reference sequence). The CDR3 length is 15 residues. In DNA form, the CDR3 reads TGTGCCACCAGCAGAGGCAGCCTTATTAACGATGGCTACACCTTC. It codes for CATSRGSLINDGYTF.

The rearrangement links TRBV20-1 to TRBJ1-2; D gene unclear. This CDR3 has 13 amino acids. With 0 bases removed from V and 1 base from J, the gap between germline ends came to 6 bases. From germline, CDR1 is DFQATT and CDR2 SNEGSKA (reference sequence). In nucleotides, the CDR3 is TGCAGTGCTAGAGATCTGTATAACTATGGCTACACCTTC. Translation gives CSARDLYNYGYTF.

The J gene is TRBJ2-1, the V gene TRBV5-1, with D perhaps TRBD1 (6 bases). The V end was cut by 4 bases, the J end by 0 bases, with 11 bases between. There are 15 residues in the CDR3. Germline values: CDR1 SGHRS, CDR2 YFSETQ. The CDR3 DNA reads TGCGCCAGCAGCCCAGGGGAGAGCTCCTACAATGAGCAGTTCTTC. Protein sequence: CASSPGESSYNEQFF.

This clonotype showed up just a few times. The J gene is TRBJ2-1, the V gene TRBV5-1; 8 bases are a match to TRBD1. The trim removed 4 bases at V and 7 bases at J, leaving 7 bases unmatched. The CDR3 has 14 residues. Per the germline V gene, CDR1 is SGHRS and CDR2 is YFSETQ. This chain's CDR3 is CASSPGQGWNEQFF. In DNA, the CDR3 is TGCGCCAGCAGCCCCGGACAGGGTTGGAATGAGCAGTTCTTC.

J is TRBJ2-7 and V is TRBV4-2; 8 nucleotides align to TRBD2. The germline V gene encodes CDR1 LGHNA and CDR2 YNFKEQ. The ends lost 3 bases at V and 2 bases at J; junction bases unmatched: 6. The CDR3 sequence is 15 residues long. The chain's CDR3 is CASSQQAGAPYEQYF. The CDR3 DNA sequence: TGTGCCAGCAGCCAGCAAGCGGGGGCCCCCTACGAGCAGTACTTC.

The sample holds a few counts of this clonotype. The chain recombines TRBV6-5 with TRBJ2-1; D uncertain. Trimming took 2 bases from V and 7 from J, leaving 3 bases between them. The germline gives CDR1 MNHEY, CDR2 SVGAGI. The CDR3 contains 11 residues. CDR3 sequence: CASSYMNEQFF. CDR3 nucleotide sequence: TGTGCCAGCAGTTACATGAATGAGCAGTTCTTC.

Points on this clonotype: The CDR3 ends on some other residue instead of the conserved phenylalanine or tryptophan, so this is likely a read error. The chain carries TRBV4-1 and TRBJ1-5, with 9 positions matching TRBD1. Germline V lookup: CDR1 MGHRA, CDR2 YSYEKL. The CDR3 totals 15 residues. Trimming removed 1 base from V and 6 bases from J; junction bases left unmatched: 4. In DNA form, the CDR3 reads TGCGCCAGCAGCCAAGGGACAGGGGAGGCTCAGCCCCAGCATATT. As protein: CASSQGTGEAQPQHI.

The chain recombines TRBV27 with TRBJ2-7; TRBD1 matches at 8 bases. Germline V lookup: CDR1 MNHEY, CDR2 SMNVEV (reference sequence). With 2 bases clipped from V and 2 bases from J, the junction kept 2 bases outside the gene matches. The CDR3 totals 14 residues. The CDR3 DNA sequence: TGTGCCAGCAGTTTAGGACAGGGCCCCTACGAGCAGTACTTC. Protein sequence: CASSLGQGPYEQYF.

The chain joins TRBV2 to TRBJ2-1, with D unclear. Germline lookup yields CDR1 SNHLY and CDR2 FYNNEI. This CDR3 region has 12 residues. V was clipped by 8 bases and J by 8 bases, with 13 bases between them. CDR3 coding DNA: TGTGCCAGCCTCACTATGTGGTATGAGCAGTTCTTC. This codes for CASLTMWYEQFF. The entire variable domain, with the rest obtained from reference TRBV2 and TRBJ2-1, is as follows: EPEVTQTPSHQVTQMGQEVILRCVPISNHLYFYWYRQILGQKVEFLVSFYNNEISEKSEIFDDQFSVERPDGSNFTLKIRSTKLEDSAMYFCASLTMWYEQFFGPGTRLTVL.

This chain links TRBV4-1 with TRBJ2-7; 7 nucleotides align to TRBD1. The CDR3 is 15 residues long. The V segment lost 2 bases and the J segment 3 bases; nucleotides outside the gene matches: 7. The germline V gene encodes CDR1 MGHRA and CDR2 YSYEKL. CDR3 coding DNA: TGCGCCAGCAGCCAAATGTGGGACAGAAGCTACGAGCAGTACTTC. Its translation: CASSQMWDRSYEQYF.